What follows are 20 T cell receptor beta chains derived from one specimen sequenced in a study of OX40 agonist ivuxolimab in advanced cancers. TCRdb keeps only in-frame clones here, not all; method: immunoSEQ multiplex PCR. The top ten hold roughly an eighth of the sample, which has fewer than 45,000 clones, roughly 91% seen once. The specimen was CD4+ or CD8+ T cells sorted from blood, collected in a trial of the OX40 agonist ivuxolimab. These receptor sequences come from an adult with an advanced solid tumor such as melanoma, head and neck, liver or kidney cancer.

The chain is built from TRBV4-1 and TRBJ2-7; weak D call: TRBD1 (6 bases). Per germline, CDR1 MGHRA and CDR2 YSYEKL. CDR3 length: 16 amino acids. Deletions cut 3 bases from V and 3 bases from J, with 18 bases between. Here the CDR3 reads CASSQANRAPFYEQYF. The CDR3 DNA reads TGCGCCAGCAGCCAGGCCAACAGGGCTCCGTTCTACGAGCAGTACTTC.

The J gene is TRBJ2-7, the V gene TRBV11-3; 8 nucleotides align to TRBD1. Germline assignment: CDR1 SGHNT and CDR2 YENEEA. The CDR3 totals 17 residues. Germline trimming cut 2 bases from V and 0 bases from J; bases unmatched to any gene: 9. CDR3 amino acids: CASSLFWDDRGSYEQYF. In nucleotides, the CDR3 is TGTGCCAGCAGCTTATTTTGGGATGACAGGGGCTCCTACGAGCAGTACTTC.

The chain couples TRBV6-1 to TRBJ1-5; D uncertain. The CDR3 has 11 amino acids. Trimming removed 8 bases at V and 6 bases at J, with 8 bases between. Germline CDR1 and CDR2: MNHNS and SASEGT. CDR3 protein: CASSFGQPQHF. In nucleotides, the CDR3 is TGTGCCAGCTCCTTCGGTCAGCCCCAGCATTTT.

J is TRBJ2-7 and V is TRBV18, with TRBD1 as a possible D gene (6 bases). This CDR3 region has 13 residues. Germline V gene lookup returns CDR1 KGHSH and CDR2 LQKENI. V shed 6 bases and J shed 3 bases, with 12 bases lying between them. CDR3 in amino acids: CASSSGQHYEQYF. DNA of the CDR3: TGTGCCAGCTCCTCGGGACAACACTACGAGCAGTACTTC.

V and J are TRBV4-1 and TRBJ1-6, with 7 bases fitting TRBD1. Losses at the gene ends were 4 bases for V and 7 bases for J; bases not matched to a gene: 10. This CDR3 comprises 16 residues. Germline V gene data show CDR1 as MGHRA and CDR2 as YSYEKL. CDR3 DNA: TGCGCCAGCAGCCTCCTTTGGGACAGTCCCAATTCACCCCTCCACTTT. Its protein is CASSLLWDSPNSPLHF.

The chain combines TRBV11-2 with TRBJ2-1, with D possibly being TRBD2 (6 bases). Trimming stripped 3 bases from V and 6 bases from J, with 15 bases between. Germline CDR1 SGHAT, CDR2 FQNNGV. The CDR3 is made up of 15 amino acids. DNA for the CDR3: TGTGCCAGCAGCTTGCTAGTGGGAGGCGGCAATGAGCAGTTCTTC. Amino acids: CASSLLVGGGNEQFF. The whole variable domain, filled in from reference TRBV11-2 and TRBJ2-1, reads EAGVAQSPRYKIIEKRQSVAFWCNPISGHATLYWYQQILGQGPKLLIQFQNNGVVDDSQLPKDRFSAERLKGVDSTLKIQPAKLEDSAVYLCASSLLVGGGNEQFFGPGTRLTVL.

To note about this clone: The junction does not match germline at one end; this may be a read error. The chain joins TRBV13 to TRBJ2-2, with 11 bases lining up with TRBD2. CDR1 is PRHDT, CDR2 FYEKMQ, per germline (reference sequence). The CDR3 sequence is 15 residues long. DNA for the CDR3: TGTGCCAGCAGCTCTAGCGGGGGGTTTATCGGGGAGCTGCTTTTT. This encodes CASSSSGGFIGELLF.

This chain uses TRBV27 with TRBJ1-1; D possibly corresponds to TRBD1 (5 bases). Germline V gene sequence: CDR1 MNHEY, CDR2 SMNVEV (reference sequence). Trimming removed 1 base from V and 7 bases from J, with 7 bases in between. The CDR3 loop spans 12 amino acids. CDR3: CASSLYGGEAFF. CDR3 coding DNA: TGTGCCAGCAGTTTATACGGGGGTGAAGCTTTCTTT.

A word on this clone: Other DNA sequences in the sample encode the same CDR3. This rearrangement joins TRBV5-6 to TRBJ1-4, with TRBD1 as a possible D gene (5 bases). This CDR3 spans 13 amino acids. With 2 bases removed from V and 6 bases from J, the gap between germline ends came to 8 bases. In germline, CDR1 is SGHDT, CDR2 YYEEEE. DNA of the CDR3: TGTGCCAGCAGCTTAGTCAGGGATGAAAAACTGTTTTTT. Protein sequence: CASSLVRDEKLFF.

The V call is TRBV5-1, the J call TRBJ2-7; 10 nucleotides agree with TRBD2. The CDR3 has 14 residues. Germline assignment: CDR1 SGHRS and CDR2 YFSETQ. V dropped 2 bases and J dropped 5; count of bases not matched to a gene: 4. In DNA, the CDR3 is TGCGCCAGCAGCTTACGACTAGCGGGCCACGAGCAGTACTTC. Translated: CASSLRLAGHEQYF.

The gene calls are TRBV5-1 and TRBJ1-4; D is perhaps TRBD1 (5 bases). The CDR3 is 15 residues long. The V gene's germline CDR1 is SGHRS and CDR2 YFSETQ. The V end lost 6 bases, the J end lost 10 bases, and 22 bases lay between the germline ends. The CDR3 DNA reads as TGCGCCAGCAACCCAACGGGGGACGGGGTAGGAAAACTGTTTTTT. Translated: CASNPTGDGVGKLFF.

CDR3 nucleotide sequence: TGTGCCAGCAGCCAAGATCGAGCGGGAACCAACCTTAACACTGAAGCTTTCTTT. It is translated as CASSQDRAGTNLNTEAFF. The chain couples TRBV14 to TRBJ1-1; no clear D gene. The germline CDR1 and CDR2 sequences are SGHDN and FVKESK. This CDR3 has 18 residues. V dropped 0 bases and J dropped 2 bases, with 19 bases sitting between them.

In DNA, the CDR3 is TGCGCCAGCAGCCAAGTGGGGAACAATGAGCAGTTCTTC. Residues: CASSQVGNNEQFF. The gene calls are TRBV4-1 and TRBJ2-1, with D unclear. The CDR3 is 13 residues long. Germline V gene data show CDR1 as MGHRA and CDR2 as YSYEKL. Deletions cut 1 base from V and 5 bases from J, with 6 bases between.

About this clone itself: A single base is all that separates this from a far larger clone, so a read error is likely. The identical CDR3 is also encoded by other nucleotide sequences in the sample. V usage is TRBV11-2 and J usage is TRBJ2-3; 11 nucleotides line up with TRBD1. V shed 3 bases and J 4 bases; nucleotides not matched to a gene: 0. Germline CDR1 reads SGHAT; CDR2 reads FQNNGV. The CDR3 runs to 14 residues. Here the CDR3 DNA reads TGTGCCAGCAGCTTGGGACAGGGGGCAGATACGCAGTATTTT. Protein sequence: CASSLGQGADTQYF.

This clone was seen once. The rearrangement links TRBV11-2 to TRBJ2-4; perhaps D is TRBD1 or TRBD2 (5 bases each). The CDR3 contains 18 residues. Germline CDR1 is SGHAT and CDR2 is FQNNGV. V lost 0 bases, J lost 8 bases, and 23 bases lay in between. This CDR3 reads CASSLDLTGASGGDIQYF. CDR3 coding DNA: TGTGCCAGCAGCTTAGATCTTACCGGGGCGAGCGGTGGAGACATTCAGTACTTC.

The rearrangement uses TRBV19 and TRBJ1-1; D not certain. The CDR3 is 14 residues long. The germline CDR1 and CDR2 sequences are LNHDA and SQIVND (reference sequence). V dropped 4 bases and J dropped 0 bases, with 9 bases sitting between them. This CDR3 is CASSNRVMNTEAFF. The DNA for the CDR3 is TGTGCCAGTAGTAACCGGGTGATGAACACTGAAGCTTTCTTT. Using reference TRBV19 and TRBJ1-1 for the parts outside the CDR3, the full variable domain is DGGITQSPKYLFRKEGQNVTLSCEQNLNHDAMYWYRQDPGQGLRLIYYSQIVNDFQKGDIAEGYSVSREKKESFPLTVTSAQKNPTAFYLCASSNRVMNTEAFFGQGTRLTVV.

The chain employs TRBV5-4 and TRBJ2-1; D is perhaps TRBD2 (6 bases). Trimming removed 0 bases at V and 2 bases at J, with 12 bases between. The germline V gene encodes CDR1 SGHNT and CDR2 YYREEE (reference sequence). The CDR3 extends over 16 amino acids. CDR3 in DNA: TGTGCCAGCAGCTTGGCGGGAGAAGAAGCCTACAATGAGCAGTTCTTC. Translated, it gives CASSLAGEEAYNEQFF.

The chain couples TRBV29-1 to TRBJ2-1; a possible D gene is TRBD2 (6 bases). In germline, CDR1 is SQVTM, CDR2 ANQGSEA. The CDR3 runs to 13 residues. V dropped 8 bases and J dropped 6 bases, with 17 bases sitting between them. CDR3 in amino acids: CSSRGLGGNEQFF. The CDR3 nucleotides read TGCAGCTCCCGAGGGTTGGGGGGCAATGAGCAGTTCTTC.

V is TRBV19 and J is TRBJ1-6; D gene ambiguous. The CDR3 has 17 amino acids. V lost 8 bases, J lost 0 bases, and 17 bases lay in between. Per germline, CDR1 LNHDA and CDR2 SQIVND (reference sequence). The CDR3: CASATMELSSYNSPLHF. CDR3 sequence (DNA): TGTGCCAGTGCCACGATGGAGTTGAGCTCCTATAATTCACCCCTCCACTTT.

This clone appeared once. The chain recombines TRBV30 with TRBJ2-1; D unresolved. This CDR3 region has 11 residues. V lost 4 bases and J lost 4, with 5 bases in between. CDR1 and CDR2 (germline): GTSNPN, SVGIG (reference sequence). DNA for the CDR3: TGTGCCTGGACAGCGTACAATGAGCAGTTCTTC. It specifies CAWTAYNEQFF. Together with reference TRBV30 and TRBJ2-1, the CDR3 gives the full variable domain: SQTIHQWPATLVQPVGSPLSLECTVEGTSNPNLYWYRQAAGRGLQLLFYSVGIGQISSEVPQNLSASRPQDRQFILSSKKLLLSDSGFYLCAWTAYNEQFFGPGTRLTVL.